This TCR beta chain was obtained from a study of response to subunit inactivated influenza vaccine. Study-wide findings and caveats: Authors suggested seasonal influenza vaccinations each recruit few new T cells.

Each CDR3 protein is one row after TCRdb ran MiXCR on the RT-PCR reads. The sample lists roughly 160,000 distinct CDR3 sequences, about 10% occurring once. This clonotype was detected only a few times. Its antigen is not identified. V dropped 2 bases and J dropped 9 bases, with 23 bases sitting between them. The CDR3 has 17 residues. CDR1 and CDR2 from the germline V gene are MNHEY and SVGAGI. This receptor was identified in a man aged 50 to 69 who received an inactivated influenza vaccine. The chain employs TRBV6-5 and TRBJ2-1, with D possibly matching TRBD2 (6 bases). The sequences come from CD8+ T cells sorted from PBMCs, collected roughly 24 months after vaccination. The CDR3 sequence: CASSYVSRDSTPTEQFF. For the CDR3, the DNA is TGTGCCAGCAGTTACGTGTCCCGGGACTCTACACCGACTGAGCAGTTCTTC.